This T cell receptor beta chain was sequenced in a study of persistence of HIV-infected CD4 T cells. Overall study results and limits: TCRbeta richness was lower in CMV- and Gag-responding cells than in anti-CD3/anti-CD28-responding cells. Degenerate expanded CDR3beta sequences were enriched among CMV- and Gag-responding cells.

This nonspecific control used anti-CD3/anti-CD28 bead stimulation of CD4+ T cells. Responding CD4+ T cells were sorted by upregulation of both CD40 ligand and CD69. The libraries were made with immunoSEQ version 4 in survey mode. Measured with immunoSEQ multiplex PCR; TCRdb has only the in-frame clones, and not every one. The repertoire has approximately 44,000 clones, around 92% of them found once; the top ten carry approximately 1%. As regards this clone: The antigen is not known.

The clonotype originates from an adult man with HIV who was CMV-seropositive. The material was CD4+ T cells sorted from PBMCs after 18-hour stimulation, obtained from a patient who received antiretroviral therapy.

CDR3 sequence (DNA): TGTGCCAGTAGTTCTTCAGCAGGGCGCACTGAAGCTTTCTTT. Translated: CASSSSAGRTEAFF. J is TRBJ1-1 and V is TRBV19; perhaps TRBD1 as D (5 bases). V lost 5 bases and J 4 bases, leaving 14 bases between the germline ends. There are 14 residues in the CDR3. Germline CDR1 LNHDA, CDR2 SQIVND (reference sequence).